Below, 19 T cell receptor beta chains from the same sample are listed, as sequenced in a study of blood T cell repertoires in COVID-19. Method: immunoSEQ multiplex PCR; TCRdb's copy keeps in-frame clones and lacks some. The top ten hold roughly 1.2% of the sample, which has approximately 150,000 clones, about 90% seen once. The sequenced material came from PBMCs or T cells enriched from blood (not recorded which). These receptors were collected from a human donor with acute COVID-19. The donor label of this sample is uncertain.

The chain uses TRBV6-6 and TRBJ2-5, with unresolved D. The V end was cut by 0 bases, the J end by 0 bases, with 11 bases between. This CDR3 has 16 amino acids. The germline V gene encodes CDR1 MNHNY and CDR2 SVGAGI (reference sequence). DNA of the CDR3: TGTGCCAGCAGTTACTCGACGGCAGCGTACCAAGAGACCCAGTACTTC. Amino acids: CASSYSTAAYQETQYF.

The gene calls are TRBV5-1 and TRBJ2-2, with 10 nucleotides matching TRBD1. This CDR3 is 18 amino acids long. CDR1 and CDR2 from the germline V gene are SGHRS and YFSETQ. Losses at the gene ends were 1 base for V and 6 bases for J; bases not matched to a gene: 12. CDR3 bases: TGCGCCAGCAGCTTGTATAGACAGGGGGCCACATTCTCCGGGGAGCTGTTTTTT. This codes for CASSLYRQGATFSGELFF.

V usage is TRBV7-3 and J usage is TRBJ2-1, with TRBD1 matching 10 bases. The germline CDR1 and CDR2 sequences are SGHTA and FQGTGA. The length of the CDR3 is 15 residues. J gave up 4 bases and V 5 bases, and 5 bases lay outside the gene matches. This CDR3 is CASSPGTGVYNEQFF. For the CDR3, the DNA is TGTGCCAGCAGCCCCGGGACAGGGGTGTACAATGAGCAGTTCTTC.

The chain carries TRBV6-5 and TRBJ1-6; D perhaps matches TRBD1 (5 bases). V was trimmed by 4 bases and J by 6 bases, leaving 10 bases between them. Germline-derived CDR1 and CDR2 are MNHEY and SVGAGI. The CDR3 is 14 amino acids. DNA for the CDR3: TGTGCCAGCAGTTCTCGCGGGGGTAATTCACCCCTCCACTTT. Residues: CASSSRGGNSPLHF.

This clone was counted once. The CDR3 is CASSLTAAGTGEAFF. CDR3 nucleotide sequence: TGCGCCAGCAGCTTAACGGCGGCGGGAACAGGTGAAGCTTTCTTT. This chain joins TRBV5-1 and TRBJ1-1; weak D call: TRBD1 (5 bases). CDR1 is SGHRS and CDR2 is YFSETQ in the germline V gene. This CDR3 comprises 15 residues. V was shortened by 2 bases and J by 7 bases, with 18 bases between the two germline ends.

The chain couples TRBV4-3 to TRBJ1-5, with 10 bases identical to TRBD1. The CDR3 covers 15 residues. Germline V CDR1 and CDR2: LGHNA, YSLEER. Trimming removed 4 bases from V and 4 bases from J; junction bases left unmatched: 4. The CDR3 DNA follows: TGCGCCAGCAGCCGAGACAGGGGGCCTAATCAGCCCCAGCATTTT. Its translation: CASSRDRGPNQPQHF.

DNA of the CDR3: TGCGCCAGCAGCTTGCTCACAAAGGGGGCGGGATCCTACGAGCAGTACTTC. Translated: CASSLLTKGAGSYEQYF. The chain joins TRBV5-1 to TRBJ2-7; D is perhaps TRBD1 (7 bases). Germline lookup yields CDR1 SGHRS and CDR2 YFSETQ. V was cut by 1 base and J by 1 base, with 18 bases left in between. The CDR3 contains 17 residues.

The rearrangement uses TRBV3-1 (or the pseudogene TRBV3-2) and TRBJ1-2, with 10 bases that match TRBD1. J gave up 7 bases and V 1 base, and 3 bases lay outside the gene matches. Germline lookup yields CDR1 LGHDT and CDR2 YNNKEL (reference sequence). The CDR3 covers 14 residues. This chain's CDR3 is CASSQGGDRGGYTF. As DNA, the CDR3 is TGTGCCAGCAGCCAAGGCGGGGACAGGGGTGGCTACACCTTC.

The genes are TRBV7-9 and TRBJ1-2; 8 nucleotides line up with TRBD1. Germline V gene sequence: CDR1 SEHNR, CDR2 FQNEAQ (reference sequence). V trimming: 5 bases; J trimming: 0 bases; junction bases outside the gene matches: 8. The CDR3 loop spans 16 amino acids. CDR3 region: CASSPRTGPANYGYTF. CDR3 sequence (DNA): TGTGCCAGCAGCCCACGGACAGGGCCGGCTAACTATGGCTACACCTTC.

V gene TRBV6-5 combines with J gene TRBJ2-7, with D perhaps matching TRBD1 (5 bases). The CDR3 totals 13 residues. Deletions cut 0 bases from V and 4 bases from J, with 7 bases between. From germline, CDR1 is MNHEY and CDR2 SVGAGI. In nucleotides, the CDR3 is TGTGCCAGCAGTTACTCGACAGATTACGAGCAGTACTTC. Protein product: CASSYSTDYEQYF.

V gene TRBV12-1 combines with J gene TRBJ1-1. TRBV12-1 is a recognized pseudogene. The length of the CDR3 is 17 residues. CDR3 amino acids: CASSPGRGDPLDTEAFF. In DNA form, the CDR3 reads TGTGCCAGCAGCCCCGGGAGGGGCGATCCCTTGGACACTGAAGCTTTCTTT.

The chain carries TRBV5-4 and TRBJ2-7, with TRBD2 matching over 8 bases. The V segment lost 4 bases and the J segment 5 bases; nucleotides outside the gene matches: 5. The germline V gene encodes CDR1 SGHNT and CDR2 YYREEE (reference sequence). The CDR3 consists of 13 residues. The CDR3: CASSRGGPNEQYF. The CDR3 DNA follows: TGTGCCAGCAGCCGCGGGGGGCCCAACGAGCAGTACTTC.

This clone was counted a single time. The chain joins TRBV7-8 to TRBJ2-5; TRBD1 is a possible D gene (5 bases). This CDR3 spans 16 amino acids. The germline V gene encodes CDR1 SGHVS and CDR2 FQNEAQ. V was clipped by 8 bases and J by 6 bases, with 25 bases between them. The DNA for the CDR3 is TGTGCCAGCGAAGGTTCGTCCCAGGGTCCGCAGAAGACCCAGTACTTC. It codes for CASEGSSQGPQKTQYF. Full variable domain (remainder filled in from reference TRBV7-8 and TRBJ2-5): GAGVSQSPRYKVAKRGQDVALRCDPISGHVSLFWYQQALGQGPEFLTYFQNEAQLDKSGLPSDRFFAERPEGSVSTLKIQRTQQEDSAVYLCASEGSSQGPQKTQYFGPGTRLLVL.

The chain couples TRBV27 to TRBJ1-6, with D maybe TRBD1 (5 bases). Trimming shortened V by 6 bases and J by 6 bases, and 9 bases separated the two germline ends. This CDR3 has 13 amino acids. The germline gives CDR1 MNHEY, CDR2 SMNVEV (reference sequence). CDR3 loop: CASRWGLNSPLHF. The CDR3 coding sequence is TGTGCCAGCAGGTGGGGCCTTAATTCACCCCTCCACTTT.

The chain combines TRBV10-1 with TRBJ1-1; D gene ambiguous. The germline CDR1 and CDR2 sequences are WNHNN and SYGVQD (reference sequence). The length of the CDR3 is 13 residues. With 5 bases removed from V and 3 bases from J, the gap between germline ends came to 10 bases. Here the CDR3 reads CASSSARDTEAFF. The CDR3 nucleotides read TGCGCCAGCAGTTCCGCGCGGGACACTGAAGCTTTCTTT.

The chain combines TRBV11-1 with TRBJ2-7, with D tentatively TRBD1 (6 bases). Trimming stripped 1 base from V and 3 bases from J, with 13 bases between. Germline CDR1 and CDR2: SGHAT and FQDESV (reference sequence). The CDR3 is made up of 15 amino acids. For the CDR3, the DNA is TGTGCCAGCAGCTTAGGGGGACACAGTAACTACGAGCAGTACTTC. Amino acid sequence: CASSLGGHSNYEQYF.

This chain connects TRBV6-2 or TRBV6-3 to TRBJ1-5; TRBD1 aligns across 7 bases. With 3 bases clipped from V and 5 bases from J, the junction kept 4 bases outside the gene matches. This CDR3 region has 14 residues. The germline V gene has CDR1 MNHEY and CDR2 SVGEGT. As DNA, the CDR3 is TGTGCCAGCAGTTATAGGACAGGCCATCAGCCCCAGCATTTT. Protein: CASSYRTGHQPQHF.

CDR3: CAIATGQGEGYGYTF. CDR3 nucleotides: TGTGCCATCGCGACCGGACAGGGGGAAGGGTATGGCTACACCTTC. The chain is built from TRBV19 and TRBJ1-2; 10 bases agree with TRBD1. The V gene end was trimmed by 10 bases and the J gene end by 5 bases; junction bases not matched to a gene: 13. Germline CDR1 LNHDA, CDR2 SQIVND (reference sequence). The CDR3 spans 15 residues.

The chain carries TRBV27 and TRBJ2-2, with 11 bases lining up with TRBD2. Trimming at V came to 3 bases and at J to 7 bases, leaving 7 bases not matched to a gene. The CDR3 extends over 16 amino acids. The germline V gene encodes CDR1 MNHEY and CDR2 SMNVEV (reference sequence). The CDR3 nucleotides read TGTGCCAGCAGTTTCAGGCTAGCGGGGGGATACGGGGAGCTGTTTTTT. This sequence encodes CASSFRLAGGYGELFF.